Listed below are T cell receptor beta chains from one sample, sequenced in a study of vaccination and CD4 T cells after COVID-19. TCRdb re-called the PCR reads through MiXCR, storing one row per CDR3 protein. Of some 15,000 distinct CDR3 sequences detected, about 24% appear once; the ten largest clones hold roughly a sixth. These receptors lack a known antigen. The sequencing here drew on CD4+ T cells from blood, cultured in vitro, taken after SARS-CoV-2 vaccination. The source of these receptors is a human donor who had recovered from COVID-19. Both conserved end residues are part of each CDR3. D genes are given only for firm matches.

D	V	J	CDR3
-	TRBV18	TRBJ1-1	CASSPQGLNTEAFF
TRBD1	TRBV5-1	TRBJ2-5	CASRLADGTEKETQYF
TRBD2	TRBV6-1	TRBJ2-7	CASSGGTSGRRDEQYF
-	TRBV14	TRBJ1-5	CASSQVGRLGVQPQHF
-	TRBV6-5	TRBJ1-4	CASSYPNEKLFF
-	TRBV12-3/TRBV12-4	TRBJ2-7	CASSTTYEQYF
-	TRBV28	TRBJ1-5	CASRDGSNQPQHF
TRBD2	TRBV5-5	TRBJ2-1	CASSHLAGESREQFF
-	TRBV7-9	TRBJ2-2	CASSSKTGELFF
TRBD1	TRBV20-1	TRBJ1-4	CSARDPSGTGGVGGVKLFF
-	TRBV7-3	TRBJ1-1	CASSSQGASTEAFF
-	TRBV9	TRBJ1-5	CASSVGGSWNQPQHF
TRBD2	TRBV25-1	TRBJ2-5	CASSLLAGARETQYF
TRBD1	TRBV27	TRBJ2-7	CASSRAGQGTYEQYF
-	TRBV6-2/TRBV6-3	TRBJ2-7	CASSPRLESSYEQYF
TRBD2	TRBV4-2	TRBJ2-1	CASSPGTSGRPEQFF
-	TRBV20-1	TRBJ2-7	CSARKGLRSGVYEQYF
TRBD2	TRBV19	TRBJ2-1	CASRPSGGGYNEQFF
-	TRBV4-3	TRBJ2-7	CASSQGYSDPYEQYF
TRBD1	TRBV27	TRBJ1-1	CASSRQGMGTEAFF
TRBD2	TRBV10-3	TRBJ2-1	CATNPLAGRNNEQFF
-	TRBV30	TRBJ1-1	CAWRRVRNMNTEAFF
-	TRBV7-2	TRBJ1-1	CASSLSTPGTEAFF
-	TRBV7-7	TRBJ2-7	CASSLGPVGEQYF
TRBD1	TRBV7-6	TRBJ1-3	CASSLADRVGNTIYF
TRBD1	TRBV19	TRBJ1-6	CASSLRQTRDRVNSPLHF
-	TRBV6-2/TRBV6-3	TRBJ1-1	CASSAFGTEAFF
-	TRBV6-5	TRBJ2-1	CASSYSPGTHSYNEQFF